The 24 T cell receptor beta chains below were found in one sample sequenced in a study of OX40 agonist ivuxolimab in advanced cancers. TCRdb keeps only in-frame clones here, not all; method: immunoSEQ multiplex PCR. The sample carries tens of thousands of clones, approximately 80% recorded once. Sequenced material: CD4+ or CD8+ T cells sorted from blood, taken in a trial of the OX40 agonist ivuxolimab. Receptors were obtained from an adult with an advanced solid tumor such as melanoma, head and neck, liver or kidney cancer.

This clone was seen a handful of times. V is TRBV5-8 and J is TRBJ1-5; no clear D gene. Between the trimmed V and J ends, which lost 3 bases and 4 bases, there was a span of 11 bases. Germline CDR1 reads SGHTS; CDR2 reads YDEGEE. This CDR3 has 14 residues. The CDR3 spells CASSSPWLNQPQHF. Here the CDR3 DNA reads TGTGCCAGCAGCTCCCCCTGGTTGAATCAGCCCCAGCATTTT.

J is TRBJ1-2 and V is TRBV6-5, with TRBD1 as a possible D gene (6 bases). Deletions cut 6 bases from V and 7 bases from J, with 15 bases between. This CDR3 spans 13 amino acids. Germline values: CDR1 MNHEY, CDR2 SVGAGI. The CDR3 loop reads CASSNTGLGGYTF. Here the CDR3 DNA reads TGTGCCAGCAGCAACACAGGGCTCGGTGGCTACACCTTC.

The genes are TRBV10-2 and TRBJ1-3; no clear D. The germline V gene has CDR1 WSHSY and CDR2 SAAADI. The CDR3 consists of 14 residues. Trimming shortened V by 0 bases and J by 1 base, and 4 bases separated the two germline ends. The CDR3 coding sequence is TGCGCCAGCAGTGAGTCGCTTTCTGGAAACACCATATATTTT. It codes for CASSESLSGNTIYF.

This CDR3 is CASSERTGTQYF. For the CDR3, the DNA is TGTGCCAGCAGTGAAAGGACGGGGACCCAGTACTTC. J is TRBJ2-5 and V is TRBV2; D is unclear. Trimming stripped 2 bases from V and 7 bases from J, with 8 bases between. The CDR3 covers 12 residues. Germline V lookup: CDR1 SNHLY, CDR2 FYNNEI.

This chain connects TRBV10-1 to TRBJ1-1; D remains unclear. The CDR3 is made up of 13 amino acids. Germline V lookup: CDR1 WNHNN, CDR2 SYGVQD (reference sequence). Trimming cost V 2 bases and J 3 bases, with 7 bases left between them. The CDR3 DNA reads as TGCGCCAGCAGTGAGGGGAGGCACACTGAAGCTTTCTTT. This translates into CASSEGRHTEAFF.

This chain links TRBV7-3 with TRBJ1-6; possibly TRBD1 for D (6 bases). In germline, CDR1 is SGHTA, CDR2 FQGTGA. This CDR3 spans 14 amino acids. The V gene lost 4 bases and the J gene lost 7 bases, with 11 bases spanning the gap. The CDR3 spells CASSYGQQNSPLHF. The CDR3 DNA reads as TGTGCCAGCAGCTACGGACAGCAAAATTCACCCCTCCACTTT. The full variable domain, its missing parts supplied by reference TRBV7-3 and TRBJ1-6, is GAGVSQTPSNKVTEKGKYVELRCDPISGHTALYWYRQSLGQGPEFLIYFQGTGAADDSGLPNDRFFAVRPEGSVSTLKIQRTERGDSAVYLCASSYGQQNSPLHFGNGTRLTVT.

CDR3 nucleotides: TGTGCCAGCAGCTTTGCGGCACCCTCCTACGAGCAGTACTTC. Translation gives CASSFAAPSYEQYF. The V call is TRBV7-9, the J call TRBJ2-7; no clear D. Trimming left V 3 bases short and J 0 bases short, with 9 bases between. Germline lookup yields CDR1 SEHNR and CDR2 FQNEAQ (reference sequence). This CDR3 is 14 amino acids long.

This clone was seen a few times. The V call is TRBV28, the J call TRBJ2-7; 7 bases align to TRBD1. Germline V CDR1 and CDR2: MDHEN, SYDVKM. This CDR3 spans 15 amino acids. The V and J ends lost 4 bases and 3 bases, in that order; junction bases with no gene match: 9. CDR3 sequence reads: CASSSSGTVVYEQYF. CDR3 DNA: TGTGCCAGCAGTTCTTCCGGGACAGTCGTCTACGAGCAGTACTTC.

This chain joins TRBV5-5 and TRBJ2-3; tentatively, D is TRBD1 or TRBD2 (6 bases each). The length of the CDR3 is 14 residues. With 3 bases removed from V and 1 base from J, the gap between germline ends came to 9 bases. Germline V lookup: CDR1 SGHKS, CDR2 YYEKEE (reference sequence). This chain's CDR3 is CASSSRGGTDTQYF. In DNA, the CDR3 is TGTGCCAGCAGCTCAAGGGGGGGCACAGATACGCAGTATTTT.

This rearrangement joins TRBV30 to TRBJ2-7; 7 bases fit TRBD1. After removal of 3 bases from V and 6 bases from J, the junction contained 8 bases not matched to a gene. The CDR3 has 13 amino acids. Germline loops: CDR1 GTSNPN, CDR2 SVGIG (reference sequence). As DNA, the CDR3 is TGTGCCTGGAGCCCCAGGACAGGCGGCGAGCAGTACTTC. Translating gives CAWSPRTGGEQYF.

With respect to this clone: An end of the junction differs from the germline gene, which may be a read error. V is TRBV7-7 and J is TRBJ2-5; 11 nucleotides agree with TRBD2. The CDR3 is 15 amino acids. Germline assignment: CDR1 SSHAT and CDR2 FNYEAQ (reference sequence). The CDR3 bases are TGTGCTAGCAGCTACGGGACTAGCGGACTAGAGACCCAGTACTTC. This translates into CASSYGTSGLETQYF.

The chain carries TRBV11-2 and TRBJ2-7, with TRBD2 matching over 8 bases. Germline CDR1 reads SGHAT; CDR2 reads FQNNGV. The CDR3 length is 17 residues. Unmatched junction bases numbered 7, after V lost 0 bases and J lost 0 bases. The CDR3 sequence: CASSLDQASGYSYEQYF. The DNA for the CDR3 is TGTGCCAGCAGCTTAGATCAGGCTAGCGGGTACTCCTACGAGCAGTACTTC.

The CDR3 spells CASSLGSFRSYEQYF. The DNA for the CDR3 is TGTGCCAGCAGCTTAGGCAGCTTTCGGTCCTACGAGCAGTACTTC. The chain is built from TRBV7-9 and TRBJ2-7, with unresolved D. The CDR3 contains 15 residues. Trimming shortened V by 1 base and J by 1 base, and 11 bases separated the two germline ends. Germline values: CDR1 SEHNR, CDR2 FQNEAQ (reference sequence).

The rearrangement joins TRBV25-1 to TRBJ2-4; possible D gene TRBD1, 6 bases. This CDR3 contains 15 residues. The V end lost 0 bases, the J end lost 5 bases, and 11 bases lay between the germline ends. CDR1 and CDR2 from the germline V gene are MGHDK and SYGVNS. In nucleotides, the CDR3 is TGTGCCAGCAGTGAATACCAGGGGACACAAAACATTCAGTACTTC. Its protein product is CASSEYQGTQNIQYF. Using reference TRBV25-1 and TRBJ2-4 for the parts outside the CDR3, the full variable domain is EADIYQTPRYLVIGTGKKITLECSQTMGHDKMYWYQQDPGMELHLIHYSYGVNSTEKGDLSSESTVSRIRTEHFPLTLESARPSHTSQYLCASSEYQGTQNIQYFGAGTRLSVL.

This chain's CDR3 is CASRPSGRAENTGELFF. CDR3 in DNA: TGTGCCAGCCGTCCCAGCGGGAGGGCCGAGAACACCGGGGAGCTGTTTTTT. The rearrangement links TRBV18 to TRBJ2-2; TRBD2 matches 10 bases. Per germline, CDR1 KGHSH and CDR2 LQKENI. The CDR3 contains 17 residues. The junction had 10 bases not matched to a gene; V was cut back by 8 bases and J by 1 base. The full variable domain, with the rest looked up from reference TRBV18 and TRBJ2-2, is NAGVMQNPRHLVRRRGQEARLRCSPMKGHSHVYWYRQLPEEGLKFMVYLQKENIIDESGMPKERFSAEFPKEGPSILRIQQVVRGDSAAYFCASRPSGRAENTGELFFGEGSRLTVL.

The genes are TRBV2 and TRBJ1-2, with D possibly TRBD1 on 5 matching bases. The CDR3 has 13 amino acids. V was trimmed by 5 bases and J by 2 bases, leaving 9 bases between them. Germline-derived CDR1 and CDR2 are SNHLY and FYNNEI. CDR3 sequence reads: CASSRDGNYGYTF. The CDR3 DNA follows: TGTGCCAGCAGTAGGGACGGGAACTATGGCTACACCTTC.

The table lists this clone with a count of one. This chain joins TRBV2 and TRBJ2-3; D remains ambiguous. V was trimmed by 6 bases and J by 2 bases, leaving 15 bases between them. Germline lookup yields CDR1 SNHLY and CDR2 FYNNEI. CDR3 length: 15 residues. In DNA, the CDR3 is TGTGCCAGCAGGCCCCCACAGTCAACCACAGATACGCAGTATTTT. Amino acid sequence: CASRPPQSTTDTQYF.

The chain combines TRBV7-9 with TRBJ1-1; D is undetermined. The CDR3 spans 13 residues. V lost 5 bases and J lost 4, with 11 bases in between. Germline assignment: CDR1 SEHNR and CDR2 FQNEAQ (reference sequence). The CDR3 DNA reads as TGTGCCAGCAGCATGCGTGAGGGCACTGAAGCTTTCTTT. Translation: CASSMREGTEAFF.

The CDR3 bases are TGTGCCAGTAGTCCCTCGGGATCCACCCTCTACGAGCAGTACTTC. Its translation: CASSPSGSTLYEQYF. The chain recombines TRBV19 with TRBJ2-5, with a weak D call TRBD2 (5 bases). Judging by the DNA end, TRBJ2-7 fits better; the J call may be wrong. This CDR3 is built from 15 residues. The V gene's germline CDR1 is LNHDA and CDR2 SQIVND (reference sequence).

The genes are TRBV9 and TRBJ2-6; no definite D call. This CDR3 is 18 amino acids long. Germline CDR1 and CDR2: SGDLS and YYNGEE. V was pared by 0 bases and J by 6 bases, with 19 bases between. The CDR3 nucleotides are TGTGCCAGCAGCGTAGGACGGTCCCTAATCCCGGAGGCCAACGTCCTGACTTTC. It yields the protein CASSVGRSLIPEANVLTF.

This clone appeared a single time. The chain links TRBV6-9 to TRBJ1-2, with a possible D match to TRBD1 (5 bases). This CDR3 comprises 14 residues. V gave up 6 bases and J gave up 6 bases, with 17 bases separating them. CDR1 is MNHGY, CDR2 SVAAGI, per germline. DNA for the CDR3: TGTGCCAGCAGGGGGCGGCGGATGCGGGATGGCTACACCTTC. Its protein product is CASRGRRMRDGYTF.

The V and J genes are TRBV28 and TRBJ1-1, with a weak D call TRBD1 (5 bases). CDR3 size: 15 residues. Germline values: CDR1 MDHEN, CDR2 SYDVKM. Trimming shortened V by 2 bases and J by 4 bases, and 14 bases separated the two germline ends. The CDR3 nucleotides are TGTGCCAGCAGTTTAGAGGTGGGGACGGGCACTGAAGCTTTCTTT. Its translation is CASSLEVGTGTEAFF.

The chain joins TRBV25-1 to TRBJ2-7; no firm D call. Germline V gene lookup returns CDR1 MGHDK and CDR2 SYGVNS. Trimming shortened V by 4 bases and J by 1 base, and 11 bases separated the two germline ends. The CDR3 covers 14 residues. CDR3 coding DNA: TGTGCCAGCAGTGCCTGGCCTCGTTCCTACGAGCAGTACTTC. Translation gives CASSAWPRSYEQYF.

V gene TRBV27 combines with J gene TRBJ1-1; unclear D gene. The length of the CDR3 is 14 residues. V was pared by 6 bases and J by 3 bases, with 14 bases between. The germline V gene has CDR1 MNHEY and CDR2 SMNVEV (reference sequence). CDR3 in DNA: TGTGCCAGCAGACTTAAGGGTGGGGACACTGAAGCTTTCTTT. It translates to CASRLKGGDTEAFF.